A selection of T cell receptor beta chains follows, all from one sample in a study of cytomegalovirus exposure and HLA in healthy donors. Sequenced by immunoSEQ multiplex PCR; TCRdb stores in-frame clones only, minus some. The sample lists some 150,000 clones, 60% to 80% occurring once. The sequencing sample was made of PBMCs. The receptors derive from a woman aged 40 to 50 in good health and CMV-seropositive. CDR3s include the opening cysteine and the closing phenylalanine or tryptophan. The D gene is left open where the match is weak. The size of a clone is reported for some rows only, either as once, few or many, or as a class for expanded clones.

V: TRBV6-5
D: TRBD2
length: 16
J: TRBJ2-6
size: -
CDR3: CASSYGGVSGANVLTF
DNA: TGTGCCAGCAGTTACGGGGGGGTCTCTGGGGCCAACGTCCTGACTTTC

V: TRBV5-1
D: -
length: 13
J: TRBJ2-7
size: -
CDR3: CASTRGDNYEQYF
DNA: TGCGCCAGCACCCGGGGGGACAACTACGAGCAGTACTTC

V: TRBV9
D: TRBD2
length: 14
J: TRBJ2-5
size: -
CDR3: CASSVRGGQETQYF
DNA: TGTGCCAGCAGCGTACGGGGGGGCCAAGAGACCCAGTACTTC

V: TRBV5-1
D: -
length: 14
J: TRBJ2-4
size: -
CDR3: CASSWGTSKNIQYF
DNA: TGCGCCAGCAGCTGGGGGACATCCAAAAACATTCAGTACTTC

V: TRBV18
D: -
length: 11
J: TRBJ1-1
size: -
CDR3: CASSLGGEAFF
DNA: TGTGCCAGCTCACTGGGGGGTGAAGCTTTCTTT

V: TRBV6-6
D: TRBD2
length: 14
J: TRBJ2-7
size: -
CDR3: CASSRTSGTYEQYF
DNA: TGTGCCAGCAGCCGGACTAGCGGGACCTACGAGCAGTACTTC

V: TRBV7-5
D: -
length: 20
J: TRBJ2-3
size: -
CDR3: CVRSLAGSSGGALCTDTQYF
DNA: TGTGTCAGAAGCTTAGCTGGTTCTAGCGGGGGAGCCCTATGCACAGATACGCAGTATTTT

V: TRBV5-6
D: -
length: 14
J: TRBJ2-5
size: few
CDR3: CASSFLVSQETQYF
DNA: TGTGCCAGCAGCTTTCTCGTATCCCAAGAGACCCAGTACTTC

V: TRBV4-1
D: TRBD1
length: 14
J: TRBJ2-5
size: -
CDR3: CASSQPDREGTQYF
DNA: TGCGCCAGCAGCCAACCGGACAGGGAAGGGACCCAGTACTTC

V: TRBV28
D: -
length: 13
J: TRBJ1-6
size: -
CDR3: CASSRTGNSPLHF
DNA: TGTGCCAGCAGTCGCACGGGTAATTCACCCCTCCACTTT

V: TRBV19
D: TRBD2
length: 16
J: TRBJ2-4
size: -
CDR3: CASMTPRGGSKNIQYF
DNA: TGTGCCAGTATGACCCCGCGGGGGGGCAGCAAAAACATTCAGTACTTC

V: TRBV6-5
D: TRBD1
length: 14
J: TRBJ1-6
size: -
CDR3: CASRMTGKGSPLHF
DNA: TGTGCCAGCAGAATGACAGGGAAAGGGTCACCCCTCCACTTT

V: TRBV18
D: -
length: 16
J: TRBJ1-3
size: few
CDR3: CASSPYTGISGNTIYF
DNA: TGTGCCAGCTCACCGTATACAGGGATCTCTGGAAACACCATATATTTT

V: TRBV6-5
D: -
length: 15
J: TRBJ1-2
size: -
CDR3: CASSFRQPRWDGYTF
DNA: TGTGCCAGCAGTTTTCGACAGCCCCGGTGGGATGGCTACACCTTC

V: TRBV5-1
D: -
length: 13
J: TRBJ1-2
size: once
CDR3: CASSPGEGYGYTF
DNA: TGCGCCAGCAGCCCCGGGGAGGGCTATGGCTACACCTTC

V: TRBV2
D: TRBD1
length: 14
J: TRBJ1-4
size: -
CDR3: CASRKDRAGEKLFF
DNA: TGTGCCAGCCGTAAGGACAGGGCGGGTGAAAAACTGTTTTTT

V: TRBV9
D: -
length: 13
J: TRBJ2-3
size: -
CDR3: CASSVVLDATQYF
DNA: TGTGCCAGCAGCGTAGTTCTAGACGCTACGCAGTATTTT

V: TRBV2
D: -
length: 13
J: TRBJ1-1
size: -
CDR3: CASSSDRNTEAFF
DNA: TGTGCCAGCAGTTCTGACAGAAACACTGAAGCTTTCTTT

V: TRBV5-1
D: TRBD2
length: 13
J: TRBJ2-7
size: few
CDR3: CASTVSGGYEQYF
DNA: TGCGCCAGCACCGTAAGCGGGGGTTACGAGCAGTACTTC

V: TRBV7-9
D: -
length: 14
J: TRBJ1-5
size: -
CDR3: CASSFSVGNQPQHF
DNA: TGTGCCAGCAGCTTTTCGGTGGGCAATCAGCCCCAGCATTTT

V: TRBV7-2
D: -
length: 14
J: TRBJ1-5
size: -
CDR3: CASSLAWQNQPQHF
DNA: TGTGCCAGCAGCTTAGCGTGGCAAAATCAGCCCCAGCATTTT

V: TRBV6-1
D: TRBD1
length: 15
J: TRBJ1-5
size: -
CDR3: CASSEAGTGTQPQHF
DNA: TGTGCCAGCAGTGAAGCCGGGACAGGTACACAGCCCCAGCATTTT

V: TRBV9
D: TRBD1
length: 13
J: TRBJ1-2
size: -
CDR3: CASSPRTGDGYTF
DNA: TGTGCCAGCAGCCCTCGGACAGGGGATGGCTACACCTTC

V: TRBV7-3
D: TRBD2
length: 16
J: TRBJ2-1
size: -
CDR3: CASSSNSGGASSEQFF
DNA: TGTGCCAGCAGCTCAAACAGCGGGGGGGCATCCAGTGAGCAGTTCTTC

V: TRBV28
D: -
length: 14
J: TRBJ1-2
size: -
CDR3: CASSRTGRDYGYTF
DNA: TGTGCCAGCAGCCGAACAGGGAGAGACTATGGCTACACCTTC

V: TRBV25-1
D: -
length: 10
J: TRBJ1-2
size: -
CDR3: CARPQMGYTF
DNA: TGTGCCAGGCCTCAGATGGGCTACACCTTC

V: TRBV29-1
D: -
length: 16
J: TRBJ2-7
size: -
CDR3: CSVANTFKGANYEQYF
DNA: TGCAGCGTTGCTAATACCTTTAAGGGAGCAAACTACGAGCAGTACTTC

V: TRBV10-1
D: -
length: 16
J: TRBJ2-2
size: -
CDR3: CASSESRQGGTGELFF
DNA: TGCGCCAGCAGTGAGTCGCGGCAGGGTGGGACCGGGGAGCTGTTTTTT

V: TRBV10-2
D: -
length: 18
J: TRBJ2-7
size: -
CDR3: CARPYHASKSGGADEQYF
DNA: TGCGCCAGACCATATCATGCCTCAAAATCAGGTGGAGCGGACGAGCAGTACTTC

V: TRBV7-9
D: -
length: 12
J: TRBJ1-5
size: -
CDR3: CASSFLDQPQHF
DNA: TGTGCCAGCAGCTTCTTAGATCAGCCCCAGCATTTT

V: TRBV5-6
D: TRBD2
length: 17
J: TRBJ2-1
size: few
CDR3: CASSLRGGTLNPNEQFF
DNA: TGTGCCAGCAGCTTGCGCGGGGGGACCTTAAACCCCAATGAGCAGTTCTTC

V: TRBV6-6
D: TRBD2
length: 15
J: TRBJ2-4
size: few
CDR3: CASSPAGGGKNIQYF
DNA: TGTGCCAGCAGCCCAGCGGGGGGGGGCAAAAACATTCAGTACTTC

V: TRBV5-6
D: TRBD2
length: 14
J: TRBJ2-5
size: -
CDR3: CASSWTSGVETQYF
DNA: TGTGCCAGCAGCTGGACTAGCGGGGTCGAGACCCAGTACTTC

V: TRBV5-4
D: TRBD1
length: 14
J: TRBJ1-1
size: -
CDR3: CASNPDRAFAEAFF
DNA: TGTGCCAGCAACCCGGACAGGGCTTTCGCTGAAGCTTTCTTT

V: TRBV5-1
D: -
length: 16
J: TRBJ1-3
size: -
CDR3: CASSPGDTSSGNTIYF
DNA: TGCGCCAGCAGCCCCGGGGACACTTCCTCTGGAAACACCATATATTTT

V: TRBV11-2
D: TRBD2
length: 14
J: TRBJ2-7
size: -
CDR3: CASSLARGRYEQYF
DNA: TGTGCCAGCAGCTTAGCGCGGGGGAGGTACGAGCAGTACTTC

V: TRBV27
D: TRBD1
length: 15
J: TRBJ1-1
size: -
CDR3: CASSFSDRAGTEAFF
DNA: TGTGCCAGCAGTTTTTCGGACAGGGCGGGCACTGAAGCTTTCTTT

V: TRBV9
D: TRBD1
length: 15
J: TRBJ1-1
size: -
CDR3: CASSALDRSNTEAFF
DNA: TGTGCCAGCAGCGCGCTGGACAGGTCCAACACTGAAGCTTTCTTT

V: TRBV2
D: TRBD1
length: 13
J: TRBJ1-2
size: -
CDR3: CANTEGQGHGYTF
DNA: TGTGCCAACACGGAGGGACAGGGGCATGGCTACACCTTC

V: TRBV15
D: TRBD2
length: 17
J: TRBJ2-7
size: -
CDR3: CATSRDRPSGTSYEQYF
DNA: TGTGCCACCAGCAGAGATCGTCCTAGCGGGACTTCCTACGAGCAGTACTTC

V: TRBV11-2
D: TRBD2
length: 19
J: TRBJ2-3
size: -
CDR3: CASSRRLAGGRMIPDTQYF
DNA: TGTGCCAGCAGCCGCCGACTAGCGGGGGGCCGTATGATCCCAGATACGCAGTATTTT

V: TRBV6-5
D: TRBD1
length: 14
J: TRBJ2-7
size: -
CDR3: CASSPEDRINEQYF
DNA: TGTGCCAGCAGTCCTGAGGACAGGATCAACGAGCAGTACTTC

V: TRBV5-5
D: -
length: 15
J: TRBJ1-3
size: few
CDR3: CASSLDPRSGNTIYF
DNA: TGTGCCAGCAGCTTGGATCCCCGCTCTGGAAACACCATATATTTT

V: TRBV2
D: -
length: 13
J: TRBJ1-5
size: -
CDR3: CASSVETNQPQHF
DNA: TGTGCCAGCAGTGTCGAGACAAATCAGCCCCAGCATTTT

V: TRBV5-6
D: TRBD1
length: 14
J: TRBJ1-2
size: -
CDR3: CASSLVAGGYGYTF
DNA: TGTGCCAGCAGCTTGGTAGCAGGGGGCTATGGCTACACCTTC

V: TRBV19
D: TRBD1
length: 14
J: TRBJ1-2
size: -
CDR3: CASSRTGSNYGYTF
DNA: TGTGCCAGTAGTCGGACAGGGTCTAACTATGGCTACACCTTC

V: TRBV28
D: -
length: 14
J: TRBJ1-2
size: -
CDR3: CASSFSGDNYGYTF
DNA: TGTGCCAGCAGTTTCTCAGGGGATAACTATGGCTACACCTTC

V: TRBV18
D: -
length: 14
J: TRBJ1-1
size: few
CDR3: CASSPRGQGAEAFF
DNA: TGTGCCAGCTCACCAAGGGGCCAGGGCGCTGAAGCTTTCTTT

V: TRBV2
D: -
length: 14
J: TRBJ1-2
size: -
CDR3: CASSEGTRVGGYTF
DNA: TGTGCCAGCAGTGAAGGTACCAGGGTCGGCGGCTACACCTTC

V: TRBV7-3
D: -
length: 20
J: TRBJ1-1
size: -
CDR3: CASSLLSGVESGVMETEAFF
DNA: TGTGCCAGCAGCTTATTGTCCGGTGTCGAATCGGGGGTGATGGAAACTGAAGCTTTCTTT

V: TRBV28
D: TRBD2
length: 16
J: TRBJ2-3
size: once
CDR3: CASSYARGGLLDTQYF
DNA: TGTGCCAGCAGTTACGCGCGGGGGGGCCTTTTAGATACGCAGTATTTT

V: TRBV30
D: TRBD2
length: 15
J: TRBJ2-1
size: -
CDR3: CAWSVHSGGAEAQFF
DNA: TGTGCCTGGAGTGTACACAGCGGGGGGGCCGAAGCGCAGTTCTTC

V: TRBV5-6
D: TRBD2
length: 18
J: TRBJ2-1
size: -
CDR3: CASSPRKITSGAYNEQFF
DNA: TGTGCCAGCAGCCCCCGTAAAATAACTAGCGGGGCATACAATGAGCAGTTCTTC

V: TRBV19
D: TRBD1
length: 14
J: TRBJ2-5
size: -
CDR3: CASSLGDSRETQYF
DNA: TGTGCCAGTAGTCTAGGGGACAGCAGAGAGACCCAGTACTTC

V: TRBV6-1
D: -
length: 15
J: TRBJ1-2
size: once
CDR3: CASSDIWASNYGYTF
DNA: TGTGCCAGCAGTGATATTTGGGCTTCGAACTATGGCTACACCTTC

V: TRBV4-2
D: -
length: 15
J: TRBJ2-7
size: -
CDR3: CASSQVGSLVHEQYF
DNA: TGTGCCAGCAGCCAAGTCGGTAGCTTAGTCCACGAGCAGTACTTC

V: TRBV6-5
D: -
length: 15
J: TRBJ1-1
size: few
CDR3: CASSYSIRQATEAFF
DNA: TGTGCCAGCAGTTACTCCATTAGACAGGCCACTGAAGCTTTCTTT

V: TRBV18
D: TRBD2
length: 15
J: TRBJ2-7
size: -
CDR3: CASSPKSSGPYEQYF
DNA: TGTGCCAGCTCACCAAAGTCTAGCGGACCCTACGAGCAGTACTTC

V: TRBV25-1
D: -
length: 10
J: TRBJ1-1
size: -
CDR3: CASSELKAFF
DNA: TGTGCCAGCAGTGAATTAAAAGCTTTCTTT